Given below is one T cell receptor (beta chain) in context. What it binds is unknown. These data belong to a study of CXCR3-negative and CXCR3-positive naive CD8 T cells. Study results and limitations: CXCR3-positive naive cells carried more hydrophobic TRB CDR3s than CXCR3-negative naive cells did.

The authors made the TRB cDNA libraries by 5' RACE using UMI labels. TCRdb reworked the 5' RACE reads into one entry per CDR3 protein, no DNA. The sample table includes over 100,000 distinct CDR3 sequences. Triplicate approximately 300,000-cell sorts were made of each CD8+ T cell subset. Definition of naive CD8+ T cells rested on a CD45RO-CCR7+CD27+CD95- profile. Source material: naive CXCR3+ CD8+ T cells from blood. The subset here: CD45RO-CCR7+CD27+CD95- naive CD8+ T cells expressing CXCR3 (TNR3+). This clonotype was sampled from a human donor in good health. Some clones in this sample may be carry-over from other donors' samples.

The CDR3 sequence is CSVEGQKTDTQYF. The rearrangement joins TRBV29-1 to TRBJ2-3; TCRdb lists TRBD2, though no DNA is available to test this call. There are 13 residues in the CDR3. Germline V gives CDR1 SQVTM, CDR2 ANQGSEA.